The 12 T cell receptor beta chains below all came from one sample that was sequenced in a study of blood T cells in healthy people across ages. Next came a second PCR, run for roughly 6 to 11 cycles, which used a sample-barcoded 5' primer along with a J-beta primer mix. TCRdb redid the calling of the 5' RACE reads with MiXCR, one entry per CDR3 protein. Found here are 550,000 to 750,000 distinct CDR3 sequences, 20% to 25% of them singletons; the top ten hold about 3.6%. The sample consisted of blood. These receptors originate from a man aged 65-85 years in good health.

This clonotype was picked up a small number of times. The V and J genes are TRBV9 and TRBJ2-7, with D tentatively TRBD2 (5 bases). V gave up 3 bases and J gave up 6 bases, with 16 bases separating them. The CDR3 has 14 amino acids. CDR1 and CDR2 (germline): SGDLS, YYNGEE. The DNA for the CDR3 is TGTGCCAGCAGCGAGACTGCGAGAGGGAGCGAGCAGTACTTC. Translating gives CASSETARGSEQYF.

The J gene is TRBJ1-5, the V gene TRBV28; tentatively, D is TRBD1 (5 bases). The CDR3 loop spans 14 amino acids. Germline CDR1 reads MDHEN; CDR2 reads SYDVKM. V was shortened by 1 base and J by 6 bases, with 10 bases between the two germline ends. CDR3 nucleotides: TGTGCCAGCAGTTTATTGTTGGGGCCTCAGCCCCAGCATTTT. It is translated as CASSLLLGPQPQHF. Together with reference TRBV28 and TRBJ1-5, the CDR3 gives the full variable domain: DVKVTQSSRYLVKRTGEKVFLECVQDMDHENMFWYRQDPGLGLRLIYFSYDVKMKEKGDIPEGYSVSREKKERFSLILESASTNQTSMYLCASSLLLGPQPQHFGDGTRLSIL.

This clonotype has a count of ten or more. The chain joins TRBV28 to TRBJ2-7, with a possible D match to TRBD1 (5 bases). Germline V CDR1 and CDR2: MDHEN, SYDVKM. V dropped 6 bases and J dropped 3 bases, with 12 bases sitting between them. The CDR3 consists of 13 residues. The CDR3 DNA sequence: TGTGCCAGCAGACAGACACAGGACTACGAGCAGTACTTC. Translating gives CASRQTQDYEQYF.

This clonotype was observed a few times. This chain uses TRBV6-5 with TRBJ1-6; D gene unclear. The CDR3 is made up of 15 amino acids. The ends were cut back, 2 bases at V and 8 bases at J, with 13 bases in the middle. In germline, CDR1 is MNHEY, CDR2 SVGAGI. The CDR3 region is CASSYGRVRDSPLHF. The DNA for the CDR3 is TGTGCCAGCAGTTACGGCCGGGTGCGGGATTCACCCCTCCACTTT.

The chain is built from TRBV10-1 and TRBJ2-5; 9 positions match TRBD1. The V gene end was trimmed by 9 bases and the J gene end by 1 base; junction bases not matched to a gene: 6. This CDR3 region has 14 residues. Germline assignment: CDR1 WNHNN and CDR2 SYGVQD (reference sequence). The CDR3 loop reads CASSTGGPQETQYF. The CDR3 DNA is TGCGCCAGTTCTACAGGGGGCCCCCAAGAGACCCAGTACTTC.

The rearrangement joins TRBV10-3 to TRBJ2-3; D gene uncertain. This CDR3 contains 14 residues. In germline, CDR1 is ENHRY, CDR2 SYGVKD. V was clipped by 4 bases and J by 2 bases, with 10 bases between them. The CDR3 bases are TGTGCCATCAGTGGGGCCCCTTACACAGATACGCAGTATTTT. Its protein is CAISGAPYTDTQYF.

The chain couples TRBV10-3 to TRBJ2-5; TRBD1 matches 7 bases. The CDR3 runs to 16 residues. In germline, CDR1 is ENHRY, CDR2 SYGVKD. Trimming at V came to 0 bases and at J to 5 bases, leaving 9 bases not matched to a gene. CDR3 nucleotides: TGTGCCATCAGTGAGTCGTTCAGGGGGTCTGGTGAGACCCAGTACTTC. Amino acids: CAISESFRGSGETQYF.

This clonotype was counted ten times or more. The chain combines TRBV24-1 with TRBJ2-3; 8 positions agree with TRBD1. The ends lost 3 bases at V and 2 bases at J; junction bases unmatched: 12. The CDR3 is made up of 18 amino acids. Germline CDR1 is KGHDR and CDR2 is SFDVKD. CDR3 residues: CATSDPRGQGSNTDTQYF. The CDR3 DNA follows: TGTGCCACCAGTGATCCCCGTGGACAGGGCTCCAACACAGATACGCAGTATTTT.

This clonotype showed up many times. The chain combines TRBV15 with TRBJ2-1; maybe TRBD1 (7 bases). The CDR3 has 16 residues. Trimming took 1 base from V and 5 from J, leaving 15 bases between them. The V gene's germline CDR1 is LNHNV and CDR2 YYDKDF (reference sequence). CDR3 in DNA: TGTGCCACCAGCAGAGGTATTCAGGGGGGACACAATGAGCAGTTCTTC. This gives the protein CATSRGIQGGHNEQFF.

The chain combines TRBV6-2 or TRBV6-3 with TRBJ2-2, with 10 positions matching TRBD2. Unmatched junction bases numbered 5, after V lost 6 bases and J lost 7 bases. The CDR3 has 14 residues. Germline CDR1 is MNHEY and CDR2 is SVGEGT. The CDR3 loop reads CASSPSGSGGELFF. The CDR3 region has the DNA TGTGCCAGCAGCCCTAGCGGGAGCGGCGGGGAGCTGTTTTTT.

This clonotype was counted ten times or more. The chain joins TRBV2 to TRBJ1-5; TRBD1 is a possible D gene (5 bases). Germline-derived CDR1 and CDR2 are SNHLY and FYNNEI. Trimming took off 8 bases at V and 4 bases at J, with 12 bases between the two ends. The CDR3 covers 13 residues. The CDR3 protein is CASAAGQNQPQHF. In DNA form, the CDR3 reads TGTGCCAGCGCGGCGGGGCAAAATCAGCCCCAGCATTTT.

The table lists this clonotype with a few counts. The CDR3 loop reads CASSQEGISPLHF. The DNA of the CDR3 is TGCGCCAGCAGCCAAGAAGGGATTTCACCCCTCCACTTT. This chain uses TRBV4-1 with TRBJ1-6; D is undetermined. The germline CDR1 and CDR2 sequences are MGHRA and YSYEKL. V was trimmed by 0 bases and J by 9 bases, leaving 6 bases between them. This CDR3 spans 13 amino acids.